This T cell receptor (beta chain) originates from a study of T cells in Graves' hyperthyroidism and ophthalmopathy. Study details: Peripheral blood was collected at initial diagnosis, before any treatment.

Study-wide findings and caveats: Most expanded thyroid clonotypes above 0.001 recurred in blood. The authors' 13 V-J model separated ophthalmopathy from stable hyperthyroidism.

Germline CDR1 is SGHAT and CDR2 is FQNNGV. This CDR3 region has 16 residues. Trimming removed 1 base at V and 0 bases at J, with 10 bases between. Diagnosing involved the use of clinical symptoms, serum thyroxine and TRAb, thyroid ultrasound and orbital computed tomography. Using RNA transcripts as the source, TCR beta CDR3 regions were amplified. HTBI primers were the set used in a first-round RT-PCR of the TCR CDR3. One entry per CDR3 protein results from TCRdb running MiXCR on the multiplex PCR reads. The sample has 530,000 or so distinct CDR3 sequences, more than 15% seen once. The table lists this clonotype with many counts. Its specificity is not known.

The receptor's source is a woman younger than 35 with Graves' ophthalmopathy. The material sequenced was blood. The chain links TRBV11-2 to TRBJ2-1; the D gene is possibly TRBD2 (6 bases). CDR3 coding DNA: TGTGCCAGCAGCTTAGTGCGGGGAGCCTCCTACAATGAGCAGTTCTTC. Encoded protein: CASSLVRGASYNEQFF.